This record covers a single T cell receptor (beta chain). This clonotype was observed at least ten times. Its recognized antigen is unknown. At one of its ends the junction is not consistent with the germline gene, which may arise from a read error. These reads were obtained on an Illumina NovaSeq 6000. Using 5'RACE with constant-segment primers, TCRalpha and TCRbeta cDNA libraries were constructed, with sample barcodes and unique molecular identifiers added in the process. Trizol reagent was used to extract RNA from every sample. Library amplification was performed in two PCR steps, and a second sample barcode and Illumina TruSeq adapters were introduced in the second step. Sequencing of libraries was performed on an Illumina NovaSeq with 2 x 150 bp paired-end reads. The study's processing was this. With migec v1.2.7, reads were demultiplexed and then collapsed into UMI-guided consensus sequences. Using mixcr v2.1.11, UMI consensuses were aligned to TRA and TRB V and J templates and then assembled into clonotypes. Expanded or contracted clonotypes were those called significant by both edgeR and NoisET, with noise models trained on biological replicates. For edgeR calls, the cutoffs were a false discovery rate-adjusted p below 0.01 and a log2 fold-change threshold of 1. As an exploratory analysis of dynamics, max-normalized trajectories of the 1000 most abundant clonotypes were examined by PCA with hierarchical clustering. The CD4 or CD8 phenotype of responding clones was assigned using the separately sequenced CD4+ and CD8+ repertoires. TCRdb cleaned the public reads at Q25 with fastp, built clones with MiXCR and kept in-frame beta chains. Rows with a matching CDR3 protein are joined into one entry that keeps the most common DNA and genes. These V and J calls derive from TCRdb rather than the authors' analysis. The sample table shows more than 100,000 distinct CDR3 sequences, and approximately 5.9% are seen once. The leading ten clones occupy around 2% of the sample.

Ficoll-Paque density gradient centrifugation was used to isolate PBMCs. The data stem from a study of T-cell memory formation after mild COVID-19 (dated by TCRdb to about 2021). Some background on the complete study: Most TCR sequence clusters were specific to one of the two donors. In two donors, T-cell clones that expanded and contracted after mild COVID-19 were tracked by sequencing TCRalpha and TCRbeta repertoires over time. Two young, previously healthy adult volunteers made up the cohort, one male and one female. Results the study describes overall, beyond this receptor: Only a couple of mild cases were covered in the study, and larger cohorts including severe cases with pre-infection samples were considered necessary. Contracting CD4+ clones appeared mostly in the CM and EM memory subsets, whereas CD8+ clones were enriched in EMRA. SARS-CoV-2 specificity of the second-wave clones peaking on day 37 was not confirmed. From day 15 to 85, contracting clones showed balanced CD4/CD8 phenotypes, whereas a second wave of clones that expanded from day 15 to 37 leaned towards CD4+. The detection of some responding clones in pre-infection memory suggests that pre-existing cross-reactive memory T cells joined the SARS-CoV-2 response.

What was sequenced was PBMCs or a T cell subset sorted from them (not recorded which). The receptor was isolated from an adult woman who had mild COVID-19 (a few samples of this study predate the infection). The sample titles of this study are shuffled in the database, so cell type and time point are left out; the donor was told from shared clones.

The sequenced DNA: TGTGCTAGCAGCTTGGCCGGGGGTCGAGAGACCCAGTACTTC. This translates into CASSLAGGRETQYF. The V and J genes are TRBV7-7 and TRBJ2-5, and perhaps TRBD2 as D gene, on 6 matching bases. The germline V gene encodes CDR1 SSHAT and CDR2 FNYEAQ (reference sequence). The CDR3, from cysteine to phenylalanine, totals 14 residues. Only the CDR3 DNA is retained, 42 bases long and in frame from the first base.